The T cell receptor beta chain under discussion was sequenced for a study of human T cells and chemical hapten exposure. Using its own MiXCR run on the RACE reads, TCRdb lists one record per CDR3 protein. The sample lists about 120,000 distinct CDR3 sequences, approximately 12% seen once, with roughly 3.1% in the top ten. The CDR3 sequence is 14 residues long. V dropped 8 bases and J dropped 2; count of bases not matched to a gene: 2. CDR1 and CDR2 from the germline V gene are LNHDA and SQIVND (reference sequence). Time point meaning: pre-sensitization, week 0. Treatment in this sample: therapeutic diphenylcyclopropenone sensitization with weekly scalp DPC.

The chain joins TRBV19 to TRBJ2-1, with TRBD2 identical over 11 bases. The sample here was whole blood, taken in connection with sensitization to the hapten diphenylcyclopropenone (DPC). This clonotype was sampled from a woman in her late teens or twenties with alopecia areata. Some clones in this sample may be carry-over from other donors' samples. The CDR3 DNA reads as TGTGCCAGTTCTAGCGGGGGGCCCTACAATGAGCAGTTCTTC. This sequence encodes CASSSGGPYNEQFF. Drawing the rest from reference TRBV19 and TRBJ2-1, the complete variable domain is DGGITQSPKYLFRKEGQNVTLSCEQNLNHDAMYWYRQDPGQGLRLIYYSQIVNDFQKGDIAEGYSVSREKKESFPLTVTSAQKNPTAFYLCASSSGGPYNEQFFGPGTRLTVL.